This is a list of T cell receptor beta chains from one sample in a study of blood T cell repertoires in COVID-19. TCRdb's table, derived via immunoSEQ multiplex PCR, lists solely in-frame clones and lacks some. The table includes some 340,000 clones, over 80% detected once. The material sequenced was PBMCs or T cells enriched from blood (not recorded which). The source of these receptors is a woman aged 50 to 65 who had recovered from COVID-19. The CDR3 runs from the conserved cysteine through the conserved F or W. A D gene is named only where the DNA matches it firmly. A clone size is listed for some rows: how often the clone was seen (once, few, many), or a class if it is expanded.

CDR3,DNA,size,D,V,J
CASSRTRGTGELFF,TGTGCCAGCAGCCGGACTAGGGGTACCGGGGAGCTGTTTTTT,once,TRBD2,TRBV3-1/TRBV3-2,TRBJ2-2
CASSPGAGVYGYTF,TGTGCCAGTAGTCCCGGAGCGGGCGTCTATGGCTACACCTTC,once,NA,TRBV19,TRBJ1-2
CASSEDRGSSYNSPLHF,TGTGCCAGCAGTGAAGACAGGGGGAGCTCCTATAATTCACCCCTCCACTTT,once,TRBD1,TRBV2,TRBJ1-6
CASSQGLGGAAFF,TGCGCCAGCAGCCAAGGGCTGGGAGGGGCGGCTTTCTTT,NA,NA,TRBV4-3,TRBJ1-1
CASSLSPLADSYNEQFF,TGTGCCAGCAGTTTATCGCCGCTAGCGGACTCCTACAATGAGCAGTTCTTC,NA,TRBD2,TRBV27,TRBJ2-1
CASSPQGTEHSEAFF,TGTGCCAGCTCACCTCAGGGGACGGAACACTCTGAAGCTTTCTTT,few,NA,TRBV18,TRBJ1-1
CASAIAGRGGNTEAFF,TGTGCCAGCGCCATCGCGGGAAGGGGAGGGAACACTGAAGCTTTCTTT,NA,NA,TRBV27,TRBJ1-1
CASSLMRTGNYGYTF,TGTGCCAGCAGCTTAATGCGGACAGGGAACTATGGCTACACCTTC,once,TRBD1,TRBV7-3,TRBJ1-2
CATDGARSGGGEEQFF,TGTGCCACCGATGGGGCGAGGTCGGGAGGAGGGGAAGAGCAGTTCTTC,once,TRBD2,TRBV19,TRBJ2-1
CASSSEVRHAGQYF,TGTGCCAGCAGTTCGGAGGTCAGACACGCTGGACAGTACTTC,NA,NA,TRBV21-1,TRBJ2-7
CASSLAGRAKNIQYF,TGTGCCAGCAGCTTAGCCGGGAGAGCCAAAAACATTCAGTACTTC,NA,NA,TRBV7-9,TRBJ2-4
CASSKQNTEAFF,TGTGCCAGTAGTAAACAGAACACTGAAGCTTTCTTT,NA,NA,TRBV19,TRBJ1-1
CASSESRTGPSSGNTIYF,TGCGCCAGCAGTGAGTCAAGGACAGGGCCCTCCTCTGGAAACACCATATATTTT,few,TRBD1,TRBV10-1,TRBJ1-3
CASSLDLWAGRGETQYF,TGTGCCAGCAGCTTAGATCTTTGGGCGGGGAGAGGGGAGACCCAGTACTTC,NA,NA,TRBV11-2,TRBJ2-5
CASSFSGTGSYEQYF,TGTGCCAGCAGTTTCAGTGGGACAGGATCCTACGAGCAGTACTTC,NA,TRBD1,TRBV11-3,TRBJ2-7
CASTESGGRGYGYTF,TGCGCCAGCACTGAATCAGGGGGAAGGGGCTATGGCTACACCTTC,NA,TRBD1,TRBV5-1,TRBJ1-2